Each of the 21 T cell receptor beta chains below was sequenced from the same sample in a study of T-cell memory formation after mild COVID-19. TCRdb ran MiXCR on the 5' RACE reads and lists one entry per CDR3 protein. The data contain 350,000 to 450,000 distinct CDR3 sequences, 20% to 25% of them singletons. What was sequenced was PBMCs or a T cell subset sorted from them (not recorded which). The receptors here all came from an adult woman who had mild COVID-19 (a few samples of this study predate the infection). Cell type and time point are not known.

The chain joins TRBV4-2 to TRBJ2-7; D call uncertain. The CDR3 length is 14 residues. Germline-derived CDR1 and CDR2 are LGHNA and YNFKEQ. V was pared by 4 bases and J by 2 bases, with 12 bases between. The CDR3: CASSPVGVAYEQYF. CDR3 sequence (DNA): TGTGCCAGCAGCCCGGTCGGTGTGGCCTACGAGCAGTACTTC.

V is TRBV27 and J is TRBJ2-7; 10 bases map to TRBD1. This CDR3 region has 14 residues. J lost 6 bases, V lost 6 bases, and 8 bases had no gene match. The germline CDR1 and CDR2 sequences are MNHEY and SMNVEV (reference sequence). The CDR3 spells CASRAGTGAGEQYF. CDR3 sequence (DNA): TGTGCCAGCAGAGCCGGGACAGGGGCTGGCGAGCAGTACTTC.

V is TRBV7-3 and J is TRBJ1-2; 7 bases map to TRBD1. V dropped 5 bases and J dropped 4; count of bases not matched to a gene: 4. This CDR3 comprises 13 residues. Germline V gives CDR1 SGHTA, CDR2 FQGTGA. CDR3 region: CASSRTGAYGYTF. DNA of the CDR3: TGTGCCAGCAGCAGAACAGGGGCCTATGGCTACACCTTC.

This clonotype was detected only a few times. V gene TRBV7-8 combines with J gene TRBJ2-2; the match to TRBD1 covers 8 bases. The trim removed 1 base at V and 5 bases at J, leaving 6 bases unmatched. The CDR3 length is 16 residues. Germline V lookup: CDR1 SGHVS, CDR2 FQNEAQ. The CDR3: CASSLEGRGRTGELFF. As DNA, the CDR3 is TGTGCCAGCAGCTTAGAAGGCAGGGGGCGGACCGGGGAGCTGTTTTTT.

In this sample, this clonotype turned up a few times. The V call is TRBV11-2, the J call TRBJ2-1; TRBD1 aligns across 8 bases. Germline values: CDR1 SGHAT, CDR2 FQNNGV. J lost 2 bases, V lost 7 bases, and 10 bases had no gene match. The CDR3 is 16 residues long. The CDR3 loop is CASTGGGALAYNEQFF. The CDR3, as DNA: TGTGCCAGCACAGGGGGCGGGGCGCTTGCCTACAATGAGCAGTTCTTC. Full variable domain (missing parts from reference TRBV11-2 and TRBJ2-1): EAGVAQSPRYKIIEKRQSVAFWCNPISGHATLYWYQQILGQGPKLLIQFQNNGVVDDSQLPKDRFSAERLKGVDSTLKIQPAKLEDSAVYLCASTGGGALAYNEQFFGPGTRLTVL.

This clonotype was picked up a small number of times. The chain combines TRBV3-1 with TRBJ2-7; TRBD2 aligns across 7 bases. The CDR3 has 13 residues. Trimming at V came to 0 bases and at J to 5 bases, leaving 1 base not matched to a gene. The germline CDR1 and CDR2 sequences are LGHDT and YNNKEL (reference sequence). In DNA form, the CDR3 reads TGTGCCAGCAGCCAAGATCGGGGGGACGAGCAGTACTTC. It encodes CASSQDRGDEQYF.

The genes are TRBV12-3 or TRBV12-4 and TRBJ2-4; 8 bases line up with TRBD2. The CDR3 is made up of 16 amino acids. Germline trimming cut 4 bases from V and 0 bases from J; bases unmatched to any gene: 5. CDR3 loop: CASSSRLASAKNIQYF. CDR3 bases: TGTGCCAGCAGTTCCAGACTAGCGTCAGCCAAAAACATTCAGTACTTC.

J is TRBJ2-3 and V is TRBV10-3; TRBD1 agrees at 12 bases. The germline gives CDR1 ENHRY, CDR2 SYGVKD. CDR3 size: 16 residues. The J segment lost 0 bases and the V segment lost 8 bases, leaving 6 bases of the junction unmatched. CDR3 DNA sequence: TGTGCCATCGGGACAGGGGGCGATACCAGCACAGATACGCAGTATTTT. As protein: CAIGTGGDTSTDTQYF.

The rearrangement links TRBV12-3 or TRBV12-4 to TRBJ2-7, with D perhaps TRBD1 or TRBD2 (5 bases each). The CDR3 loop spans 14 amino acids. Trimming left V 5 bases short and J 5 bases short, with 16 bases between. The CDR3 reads CASSRDGALHEQYF. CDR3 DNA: TGTGCCAGCAGTAGGGACGGAGCCCTCCACGAGCAGTACTTC.

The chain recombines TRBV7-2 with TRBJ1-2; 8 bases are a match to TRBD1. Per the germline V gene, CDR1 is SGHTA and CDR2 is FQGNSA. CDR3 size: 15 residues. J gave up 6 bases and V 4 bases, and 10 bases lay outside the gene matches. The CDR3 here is CASSYPRGQGHGYTF. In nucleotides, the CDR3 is TGTGCCAGCAGCTACCCCAGGGGGCAGGGTCATGGCTACACCTTC.

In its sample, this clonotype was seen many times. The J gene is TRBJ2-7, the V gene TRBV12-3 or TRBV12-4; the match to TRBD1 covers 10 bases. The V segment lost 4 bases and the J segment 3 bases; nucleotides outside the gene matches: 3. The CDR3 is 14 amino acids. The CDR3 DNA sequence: TGTGCCAGCAGTTGGGGACAGGGGCTCTACGAGCAGTACTTC. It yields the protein CASSWGQGLYEQYF.

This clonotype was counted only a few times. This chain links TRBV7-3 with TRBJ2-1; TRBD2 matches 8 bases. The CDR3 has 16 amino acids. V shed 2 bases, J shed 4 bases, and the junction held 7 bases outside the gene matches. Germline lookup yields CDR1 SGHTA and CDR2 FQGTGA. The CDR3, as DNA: TGTGCCAGCAGCTTAGGGTCCCGGGGGGGATACAATGAGCAGTTCTTC. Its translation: CASSLGSRGGYNEQFF.

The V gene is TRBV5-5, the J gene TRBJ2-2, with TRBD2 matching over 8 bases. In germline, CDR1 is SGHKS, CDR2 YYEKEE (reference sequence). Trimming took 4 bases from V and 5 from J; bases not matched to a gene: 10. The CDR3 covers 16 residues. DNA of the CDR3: TGTGCCAGCAGCGGGTATTGGCGGGGGGATACCGGGGAGCTGTTTTTT. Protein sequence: CASSGYWRGDTGELFF.

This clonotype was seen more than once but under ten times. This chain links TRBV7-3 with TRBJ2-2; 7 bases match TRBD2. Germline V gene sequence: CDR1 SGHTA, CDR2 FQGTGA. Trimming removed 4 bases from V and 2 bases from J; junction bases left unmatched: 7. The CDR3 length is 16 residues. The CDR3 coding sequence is TGTGCCAGCAGCTCCCGACGGACTAGAAACACCGGGGAGCTGTTTTTT. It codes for CASSSRRTRNTGELFF.

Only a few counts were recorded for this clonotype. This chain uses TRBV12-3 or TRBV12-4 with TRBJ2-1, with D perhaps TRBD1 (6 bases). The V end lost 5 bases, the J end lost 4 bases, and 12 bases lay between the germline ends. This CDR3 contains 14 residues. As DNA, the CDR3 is TGTGCCAGCAGTCGCGGTCAGGGGTACAATGAGCAGTTCTTC. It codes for CASSRGQGYNEQFF.

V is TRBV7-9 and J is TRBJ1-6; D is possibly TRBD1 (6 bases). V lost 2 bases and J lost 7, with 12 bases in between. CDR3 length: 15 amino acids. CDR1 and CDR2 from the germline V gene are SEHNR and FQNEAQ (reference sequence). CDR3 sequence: CASSLRGADNSPLHF. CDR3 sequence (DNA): TGTGCCAGCAGCTTAAGGGGGGCAGACAATTCACCCCTCCACTTT.

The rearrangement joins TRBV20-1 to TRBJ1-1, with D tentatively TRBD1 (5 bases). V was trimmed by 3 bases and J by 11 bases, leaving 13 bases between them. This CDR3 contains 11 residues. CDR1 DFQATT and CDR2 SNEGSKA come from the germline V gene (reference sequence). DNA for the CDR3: TGCAGTGCTAGGACCGGGACCCATGCTTTCTTT. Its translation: CSARTGTHAFF.

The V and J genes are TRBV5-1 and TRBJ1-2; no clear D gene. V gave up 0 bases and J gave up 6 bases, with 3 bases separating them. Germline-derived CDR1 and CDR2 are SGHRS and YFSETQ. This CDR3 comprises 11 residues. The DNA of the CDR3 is TGCGCCAGCAGCTTGGGACATGGCTACACCTTC. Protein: CASSLGHGYTF.

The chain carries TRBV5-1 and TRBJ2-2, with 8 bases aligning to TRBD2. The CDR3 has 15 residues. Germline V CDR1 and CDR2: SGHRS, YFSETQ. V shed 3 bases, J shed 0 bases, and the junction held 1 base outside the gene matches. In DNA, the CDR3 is TGCGCCAGCAGCTGGGGACTAGCGAACACCGGGGAGCTGTTTTTT. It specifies CASSWGLANTGELFF.

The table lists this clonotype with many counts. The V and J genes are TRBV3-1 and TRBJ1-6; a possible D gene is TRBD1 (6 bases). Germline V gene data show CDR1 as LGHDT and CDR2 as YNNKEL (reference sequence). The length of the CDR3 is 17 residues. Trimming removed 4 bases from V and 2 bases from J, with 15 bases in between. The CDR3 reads CASSPFQGQTYNSPLHF. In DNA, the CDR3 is TGTGCCAGCAGCCCCTTCCAAGGACAGACCTATAATTCACCCCTCCACTTT.

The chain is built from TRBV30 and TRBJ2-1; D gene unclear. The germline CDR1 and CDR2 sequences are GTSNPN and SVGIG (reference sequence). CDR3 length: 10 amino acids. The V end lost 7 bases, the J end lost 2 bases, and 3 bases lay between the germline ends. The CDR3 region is CAYTYNEQFF. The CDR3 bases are TGTGCCTACACCTACAATGAGCAGTTCTTC.